This section outlines one T cell receptor (beta chain) sequence together with its context. The antigen is not known. The data are from a study of cytomegalovirus exposure and HLA in healthy donors. Study at large: Caucasian-associated ancestry cluster membership applied to around 80% of around 400 genotyped donors. Broader study findings: Most TCR sequences were uncommon, yet certain public TCRs appeared in many donors. A list of 150 or so TCR beta chains associated with cytomegalovirus was given. Certain indistinguishable V segments, among them TRBV6-2 and TRBV6-3, were excluded.

Amplification used 60 Vbeta primers and 13 Jbeta primers. Sequencing used immunoSEQ multiplex PCR; TCRdb keeps in-frame clones, though not all of them. The data hold some 140,000 clones, with roughly 80% observed a single time. The V gene's germline CDR1 is ENHRY and CDR2 SYGVKD. V gave up 4 bases and J gave up 8 bases, with 18 bases separating them. The CDR3 spans 15 residues. The V call is TRBV10-3, the J call TRBJ2-1; tentative D call: TRBD2 (6 bases). The source is a woman between 35 and 50 years old in good health and CMV-seronegative. Sample: PBMCs. CDR3 residues: CAISGDGGSRDEQFF. The CDR3 nucleotides read TGTGCCATCAGTGGGGATGGAGGGAGTCGGGATGAGCAGTTCTTC.